Listed below are T cell receptor beta chains from one sample, sequenced in a study of blood T cell repertoires in COVID-19. TCRdb's table, derived via immunoSEQ multiplex PCR, lists solely in-frame clones and lacks some. The sample has roughly 200,000 clones, about 85% seen once. The sequenced material came from peripheral blood. The receptors shown here come from a man aged 65 to 79 with acute or convalescent COVID-19. CDR3s include the opening cysteine and the closing phenylalanine or tryptophan. Each record gives: D gene, J gene, V gene, clone size, CDR3 protein, CDR3 DNA. D genes are given only for firm matches. Not every row has a clone size; where given, it reads once, few, many or a size class.

>.|TRBJ2-1|TRBV7-6|few
CASSLGGEQFF
TGTGCCAGCAGCTTAGGAGGTGAGCAGTTCTTC
>TRBD1|TRBJ2-3|TRBV3-1/TRBV3-2|once
CASSHSDRGGTDTQYF
TGTGCCAGCAGCCATTCCGACAGGGGTGGCACAGATACGCAGTATTTT
>TRBD1|TRBJ1-1|TRBV9|.
CASRNNRGEAFF
TGTGCCAGCAGGAATAACAGGGGCGAGGCTTTCTTT
>TRBD2|TRBJ2-3|TRBV5-1|.
CASKTSGGSTDTQYF
TGCGCCAGCAAGACTAGCGGGGGGAGCACAGATACGCAGTATTTT
>.|TRBJ2-4|TRBV5-1|.
CASSLRADTKNIQYF
TGCGCCAGCAGCTTGAGAGCGGATACCAAAAACATTCAGTACTTC
>TRBD1|TRBJ1-1|TRBV7-2|.
CASRTRDRGTEAFF
TGTGCCAGCAGGACCCGGGACAGGGGGACTGAAGCTTTCTTT
>.|TRBJ1-6|TRBV6-1|.
CASSEFFREGIVNSPLHF
TGTGCCAGCAGTGAATTCTTTCGGGAGGGGATAGTTAATTCACCCCTCCACTTT
>.|TRBJ2-7|TRBV5-6|.
CASTSGQTVPPYF
TGTGCCAGCACCTCCGGGCAGACAGTCCCTCCCTACTTC
>.|TRBJ2-2|TRBV11-2|.
CASSLDSKGPGELFF
TGTGCCAGCAGCTTAGATTCGAAGGGGCCCGGGGAGCTGTTTTTT
>TRBD2|TRBJ2-7|TRBV27|.
CASRKGTSGPLYEQYF
TGTGCCAGCAGAAAAGGGACTAGCGGGCCTCTATACGAGCAGTACTTC
>TRBD1|TRBJ1-2|TRBV27|once
CASRRTGNYGYTF
TGTGCCAGCAGACGGACAGGGAACTATGGCTACACCTTC
>TRBD2|TRBJ2-7|TRBV9|once
CASSVGATSGTYEQYF
TGTGCCAGCAGCGTAGGAGCGACTAGCGGAACCTACGAGCAGTACTTC
>.|TRBJ2-6|TRBV18|.
CASSPSKEGSGANVLTF
TGTGCCAGCTCACCTAGTAAAGAGGGCTCTGGGGCCAACGTCCTGACTTTC
>.|TRBJ2-3|TRBV7-9|.
CASSRGSLDTQYF
TGTGCCAGCAGCCGGGGTTCACTAGATACGCAGTATTTT
>.|TRBJ1-1|TRBV3-1/TRBV3-2|.
CASSAFDRQNTEAFF
TGTGCCAGCAGCGCCTTTGACAGACAGAACACTGAAGCTTTCTTT